This is a list of T cell receptor beta chains from one sample in a study of blood T cell repertoires in COVID-19. Some clones are missing from TCRdb's copy, which holds only in-frame ones; the method was immunoSEQ multiplex PCR. This repertoire shows around 180,000 clones, approximately 90% found once; its top ten account for 2.9%. Sequencing was performed on peripheral blood. All receptors come from a woman under 40 with active or convalescent COVID-19. Each CDR3 is given with its conserved first and last residue. The D gene is left open where the match is weak. Not all rows give a size; the values are once, few, many and, for expanded clones, a class.

j_call v_call d_call clone_size cdr3_aa cdr3_nt
TRBJ1-5 TRBV19 TRBD1 . CASRTGQGRLQPQHF TGTGCCAGTAGGACGGGACAGGGGCGTTTACAGCCCCAGCATTTT
TRBJ1-5 TRBV3-1/TRBV3-2 . few CASSQEFGANQPQHF TGTGCCAGCAGCCAAGAGTTCGGTGCCAATCAGCCCCAGCATTTT
TRBJ2-1 TRBV28 . . CASSQGGAEQFF TGTGCCAGCAGCCAGGGAGGAGCTGAGCAGTTCTTC
TRBJ1-2 TRBV6-5 . . CASSYGAGFANYGYTF TGTGCCAGCAGTTATGGTGCAGGGTTTGCTAACTATGGCTACACCTTC
TRBJ2-7 TRBV11-3 TRBD2 . CASSLGRAGEQYF TGTGCCAGCAGCCTGGGTAGAGCGGGAGAGCAGTACTTC
TRBJ2-7 TRBV5-6 TRBD2 once CASSHTSVVYEQYF TGTGCCAGCAGCCATACTAGCGTAGTCTACGAGCAGTACTTC
TRBJ1-2 TRBV6-1 TRBD1 . CASSEGDSRSYGYTF TGTGCCAGCAGTGAAGGGGACAGCCGATCCTATGGCTACACCTTC
TRBJ2-7 TRBV19 TRBD1 . CASSSPGQSYEQYF TGTGCCAGTAGTTCGCCGGGACAGTCCTACGAGCAGTACTTC
TRBJ1-4 TRBV2 TRBD1 . CASGLRTGGREKLFF TGTGCCAGCGGGTTAAGGACAGGGGGTCGGGAAAAACTGTTTTTT
TRBJ2-2 TRBV28 TRBD2 . CASKSSRLAGRANTGELFF TGTGCCAGCAAAAGTTCCCGACTAGCGGGGCGAGCGAACACCGGGGAGCTGTTTTTT
TRBJ2-1 TRBV11-2 . . CASGLTGSSYNEQFF TGTGCCAGCGGTTTAACAGGGAGCTCCTACAATGAGCAGTTCTTC
TRBJ2-7 TRBV5-1 TRBD2 . CASSSPTSGGYEQYF TGCGCCAGCAGCTCTCCAACTAGCGGCGGCTACGAGCAGTACTTC
TRBJ1-2 TRBV2 . . CASSVTVQPHGYTF TGTGCCAGCAGTGTCACAGTCCAACCCCATGGCTACACCTTC
TRBJ2-5 TRBV2 TRBD1 . CASSGQVNSETQYF TGTGCCAGCAGCGGACAGGTCAACTCAGAGACCCAGTACTTC
TRBJ2-7 TRBV5-4 TRBD2 . CASSETSGHFGNEQYF TGTGCCAGCAGTGAGACTAGCGGGCATTTTGGGAACGAGCAGTACTTC
TRBJ1-1 TRBV11-2 . . CASSLRGNTEAFF TGTGCCAGCAGCTTAAGGGGGAACACTGAAGCTTTCTTT
TRBJ2-2 TRBV4-2 TRBD2 . CASRPTSGTNTGELFF TGTGCCAGCAGGCCGACTAGCGGGACGAACACCGGGGAGCTGTTTTTT
TRBJ1-4 TRBV10-3 . . CAISDDRTETGEKLFF TGTGCCATCAGTGACGACCGGACAGAGACGGGGGAAAAACTGTTTTTT
TRBJ2-3 TRBV11-3 TRBD2 . CASSLEAGEADTQYF TGTGCCAGCAGCTTAGAGGCGGGGGAGGCAGATACGCAGTATTTT
TRBJ2-7 TRBV5-6 TRBD2 . CASSLALAGKEQYF TGTGCCAGCAGCTTAGCTCTAGCGGGAAAGGAGCAGTACTTC
TRBJ1-1 TRBV3-1/TRBV3-2 TRBD1 . CASSHRQGLRLTEAFF TGTGCCAGCAGCCACCGACAGGGGCTGAGGCTCACTGAAGCTTTCTTT
TRBJ2-7 TRBV14 . . CASSHPRGEQYF TGTGCCAGCAGCCACCCCCGGGGGGAGCAGTACTTC
TRBJ1-1 TRBV28 TRBD1 . CASTGQGASTEAFF TGTGCCAGCACCGGACAGGGGGCGAGCACTGAAGCTTTCTTT
TRBJ1-6 TRBV5-1 TRBD1 once CASSSFDRVYGSPLHF TGCGCCAGCAGCTCCTTCGACAGGGTTTACGGTTCACCCCTCCACTTT
TRBJ1-5 TRBV30 . . CAWSGSTGLGQPQHF TGTGCCTGGAGTGGATCGACAGGTTTGGGTCAGCCCCAGCATTTT
TRBJ1-1 TRBV19 TRBD1 few CASNDRGPPAEAFF TGTGCCAGTAATGACAGGGGGCCCCCAGCTGAAGCTTTCTTT